The subject of this entry is one T cell receptor (beta chain). The antigen is undetermined. This sample stems from a study of CXCR3-negative and CXCR3-positive naive CD8 T cells. Study-wide points: Naive cells with CXCR3 showed TRB CDR3s that were more hydrophobic than those in CXCR3-negative naive cells. Both naive subsets showed comparably high diversity, and memory CD8+ cells showed much lower diversity. Similar TRBV-TRBJ usage characterized naive CXCR3-negative and CXCR3-positive cells; memory cells differed.

The CDR3 sequence is 12 residues long. The germline V gene has CDR1 LNHDA and CDR2 SQIVND (reference sequence). Via 5' RACE with UMI labels, TRB cDNA libraries were prepared. TCRdb reprocessed the 5' RACE reads, with one entry per CDR3 protein and no DNA. The listing contains roughly 120,000 distinct CDR3 sequences. Phenotypically, naive CD8+ T cells corresponded to CD45RO-CCR7+CD27+CD95-. Input material: naive CXCR3+ CD8+ T cells from blood. Subset indicated: CD45RO-CCR7+CD27+CD95- naive CD8+ T cells expressing CXCR3 (TNR3+). The TCR was taken from a human donor in good health. Some clones in this sample may be carry-over from other donors' samples. The chain couples TRBV19 to TRBJ1-6. CDR3 protein: CASSPYNSPLHF. Filled out from reference TRBV19 and TRBJ1-6, the complete variable domain reads DGGITQSPKYLFRKEGQNVTLSCEQNLNHDAMYWYRQDPGQGLRLIYYSQIVNDFQKGDIAEGYSVSREKKESFPLTVTSAQKNPTAFYLCASSPYNSPLHFGNGTRLTVT.